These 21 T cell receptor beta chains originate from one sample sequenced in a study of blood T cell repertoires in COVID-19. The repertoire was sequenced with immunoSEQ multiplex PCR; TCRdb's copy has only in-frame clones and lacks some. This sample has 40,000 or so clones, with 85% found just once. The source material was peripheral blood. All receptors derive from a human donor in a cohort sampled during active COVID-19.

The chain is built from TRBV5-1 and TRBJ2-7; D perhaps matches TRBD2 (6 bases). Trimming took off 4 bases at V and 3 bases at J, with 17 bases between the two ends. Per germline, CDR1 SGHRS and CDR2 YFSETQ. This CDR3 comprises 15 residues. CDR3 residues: CASSAGGTSGYEQYF. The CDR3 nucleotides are TGCGCCAGCAGCGCCGGAGGGACTTCAGGCTACGAGCAGTACTTC. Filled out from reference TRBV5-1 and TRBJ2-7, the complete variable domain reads KAGVTQTPRYLIKTRGQQVTLSCSPISGHRSVSWYQQTPGQGLQFLFEYFSETQRNKGNFPGRFSGRQFSNSRSEMNVSTLELGDSALYLCASSAGGTSGYEQYFGPGTRLTVT.

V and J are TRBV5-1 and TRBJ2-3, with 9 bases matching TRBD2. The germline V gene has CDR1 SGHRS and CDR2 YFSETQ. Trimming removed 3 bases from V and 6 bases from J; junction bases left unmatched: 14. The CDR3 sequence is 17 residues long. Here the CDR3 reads CASSWKVGGGATDTQYF. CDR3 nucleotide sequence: TGCGCCAGCAGCTGGAAGGTTGGCGGGGGGGCAACGGATACGCAGTATTTT.

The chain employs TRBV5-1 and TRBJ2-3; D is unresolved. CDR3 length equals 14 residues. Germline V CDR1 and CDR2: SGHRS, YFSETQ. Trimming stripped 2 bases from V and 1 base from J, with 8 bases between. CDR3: CASSFSSGTDTQYF. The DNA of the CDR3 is TGCGCCAGCAGCTTTAGCTCGGGCACAGATACGCAGTATTTT.

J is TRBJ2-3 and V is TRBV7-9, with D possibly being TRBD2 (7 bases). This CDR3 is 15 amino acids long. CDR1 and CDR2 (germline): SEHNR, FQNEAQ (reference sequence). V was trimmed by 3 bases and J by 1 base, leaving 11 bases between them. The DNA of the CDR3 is TGTGCCAGCAGCTTCTACGGGGGGCGCACAGATACGCAGTATTTT. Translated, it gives CASSFYGGRTDTQYF.

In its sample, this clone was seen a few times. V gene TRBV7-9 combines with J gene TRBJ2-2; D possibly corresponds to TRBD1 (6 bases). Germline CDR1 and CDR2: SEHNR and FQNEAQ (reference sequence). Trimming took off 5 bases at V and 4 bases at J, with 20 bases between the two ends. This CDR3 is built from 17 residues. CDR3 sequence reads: CASSNLGQGLVTGELFF. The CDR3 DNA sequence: TGTGCCAGCAGCAACTTGGGCCAGGGGCTGGTCACCGGGGAGCTGTTTTTT.

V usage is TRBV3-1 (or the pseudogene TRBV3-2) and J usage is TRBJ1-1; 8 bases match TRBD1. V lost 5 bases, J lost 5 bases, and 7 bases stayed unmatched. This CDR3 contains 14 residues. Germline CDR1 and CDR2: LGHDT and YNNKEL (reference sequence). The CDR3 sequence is CASSYGTGGTEAFF. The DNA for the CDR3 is TGTGCCAGCAGCTATGGGACAGGCGGGACTGAAGCTTTCTTT.

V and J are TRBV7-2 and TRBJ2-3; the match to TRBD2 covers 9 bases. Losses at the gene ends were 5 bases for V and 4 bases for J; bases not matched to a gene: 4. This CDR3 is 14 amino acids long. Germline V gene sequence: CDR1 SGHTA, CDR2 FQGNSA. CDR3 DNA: TGTGCCAGCAGCGAGGGACTAGCCCCAGATACGCAGTATTTT. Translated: CASSEGLAPDTQYF.

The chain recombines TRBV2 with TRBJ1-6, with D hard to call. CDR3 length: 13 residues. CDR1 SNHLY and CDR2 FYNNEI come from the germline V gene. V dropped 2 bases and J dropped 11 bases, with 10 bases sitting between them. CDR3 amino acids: CASSERGLPPLHF. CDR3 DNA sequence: TGTGCCAGCAGTGAACGCGGGTTGCCACCCCTCCACTTT.

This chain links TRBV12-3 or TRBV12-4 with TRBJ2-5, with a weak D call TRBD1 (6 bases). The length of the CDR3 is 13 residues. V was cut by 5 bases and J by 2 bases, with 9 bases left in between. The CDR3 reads CASSRQAQETQYF. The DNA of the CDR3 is TGTGCCAGCAGTCGACAGGCACAAGAGACCCAGTACTTC.

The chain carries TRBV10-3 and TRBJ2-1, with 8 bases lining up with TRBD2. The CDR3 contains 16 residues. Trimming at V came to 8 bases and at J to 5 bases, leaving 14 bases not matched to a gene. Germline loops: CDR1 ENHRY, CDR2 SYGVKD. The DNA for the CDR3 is TGTGCCATCGGGCCGTCGGGGGGGGCCCATCACAATGAGCAGTTCTTC. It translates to CAIGPSGGAHHNEQFF.

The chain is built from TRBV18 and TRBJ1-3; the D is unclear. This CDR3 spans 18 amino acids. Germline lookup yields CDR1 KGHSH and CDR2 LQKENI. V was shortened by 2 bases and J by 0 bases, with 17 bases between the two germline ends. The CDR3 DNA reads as TGTGCCAGCTCACCAGTCACCTCGAGGTTTTTCTCTGGAAACACCATATATTTT. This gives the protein CASSPVTSRFFSGNTIYF.

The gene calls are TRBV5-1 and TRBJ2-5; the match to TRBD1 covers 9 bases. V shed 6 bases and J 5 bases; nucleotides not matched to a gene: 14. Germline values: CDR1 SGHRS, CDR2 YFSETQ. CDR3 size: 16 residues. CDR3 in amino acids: CASKHNRDRASETQYF. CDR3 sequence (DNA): TGCGCCAGCAAACACAACCGGGACAGGGCATCGGAGACCCAGTACTTC.

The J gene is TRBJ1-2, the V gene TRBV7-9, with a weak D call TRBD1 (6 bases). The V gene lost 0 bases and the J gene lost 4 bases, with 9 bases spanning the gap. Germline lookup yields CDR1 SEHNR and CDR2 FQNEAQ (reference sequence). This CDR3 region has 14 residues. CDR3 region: CASSLAGQPYGYTF. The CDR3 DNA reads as TGTGCCAGCAGCTTAGCCGGACAGCCCTATGGCTACACCTTC.

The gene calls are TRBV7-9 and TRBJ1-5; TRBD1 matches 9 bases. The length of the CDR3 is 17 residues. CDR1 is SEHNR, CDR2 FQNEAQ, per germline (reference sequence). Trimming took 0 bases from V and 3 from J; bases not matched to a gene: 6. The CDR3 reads CASSLAYGDRDNQPQHF. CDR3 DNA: TGTGCCAGCAGCTTAGCGTACGGGGACAGGGACAATCAGCCCCAGCATTTT. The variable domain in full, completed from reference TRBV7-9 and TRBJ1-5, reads DTGVSQNPRHKITKRGQNVTFRCDPISEHNRLYWYRQTLGQGPEFLTYFQNEAQLEKSRLLSDRFSAERPKGSFSTLEIQRTEQGDSAMYLCASSLAYGDRDNQPQHFGDGTRLSIL.

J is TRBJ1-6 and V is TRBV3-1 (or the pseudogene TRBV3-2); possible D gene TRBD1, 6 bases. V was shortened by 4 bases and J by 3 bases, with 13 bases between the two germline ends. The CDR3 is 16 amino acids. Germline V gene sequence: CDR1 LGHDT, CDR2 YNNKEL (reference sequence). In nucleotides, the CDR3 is TGTGCCAGCAGCCCCGTCGGGGGGCTCTATAATTCACCCCTCCACTTT. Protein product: CASSPVGGLYNSPLHF.

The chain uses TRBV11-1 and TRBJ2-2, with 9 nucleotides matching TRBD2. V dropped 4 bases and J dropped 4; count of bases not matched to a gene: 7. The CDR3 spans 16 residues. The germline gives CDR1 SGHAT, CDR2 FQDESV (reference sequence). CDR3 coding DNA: TGTGCCAGCAGCTCCCTAGCGGGGCAAGGCACCGGGGAGCTGTTTTTT. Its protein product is CASSSLAGQGTGELFF.

The CDR3 here is CARSFQGRQPQHF. CDR3 bases: TGTGCCAGAAGCTTCCAGGGGCGGCAGCCCCAGCATTTT. The chain links TRBV5-3 to TRBJ1-5, with D possibly being TRBD1 (6 bases). TRBV5-3 counts as an open reading frame of uncertain function. The CDR3 covers 13 residues. The ends were cut back, 2 bases at V and 7 bases at J, with 10 bases in the middle.

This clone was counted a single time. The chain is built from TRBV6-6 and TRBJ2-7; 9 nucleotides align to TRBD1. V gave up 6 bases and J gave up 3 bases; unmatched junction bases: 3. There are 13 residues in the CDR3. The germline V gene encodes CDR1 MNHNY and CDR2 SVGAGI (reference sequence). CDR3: CASSSGQGYEQYF. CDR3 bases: TGTGCCAGCAGCTCGGGACAGGGCTACGAGCAGTACTTC.

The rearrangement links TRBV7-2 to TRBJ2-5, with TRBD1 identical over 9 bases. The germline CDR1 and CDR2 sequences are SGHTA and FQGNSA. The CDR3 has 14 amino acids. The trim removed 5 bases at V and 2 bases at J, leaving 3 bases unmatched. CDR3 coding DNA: TGTGCCAGCAGCCAACAGGGGGCACAAGAGACCCAGTACTTC. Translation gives CASSQQGAQETQYF.

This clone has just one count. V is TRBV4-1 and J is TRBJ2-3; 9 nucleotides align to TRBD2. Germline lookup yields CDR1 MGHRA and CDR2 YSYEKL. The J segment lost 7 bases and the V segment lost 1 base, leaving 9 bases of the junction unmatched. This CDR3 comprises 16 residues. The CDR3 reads CASSQAPAGGYNTQYF. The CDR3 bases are TGCGCCAGCAGCCAAGCCCCCGCGGGGGGGTACAATACGCAGTATTTT.

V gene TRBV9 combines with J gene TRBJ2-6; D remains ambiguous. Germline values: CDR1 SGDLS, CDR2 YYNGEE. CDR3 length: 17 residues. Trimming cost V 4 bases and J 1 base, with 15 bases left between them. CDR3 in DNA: TGTGCCAGCAGCTCAAGTCTATTCCTATCTGGGGCCAACGTCCTGACTTTC. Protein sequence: CASSSSLFLSGANVLTF.